This T cell receptor (beta chain) was retrieved from a study of PD-1 blockade in classical Hodgkin lymphoma. Clones were read by immunoSEQ multiplex PCR, and TCRdb kept only the in-frame ones, dropping some. The sample gives tens of thousands of clones, approximately 92% of which show up once; about 15% is in the top ten. Germline-derived CDR1 and CDR2 are SGHDN and FVKESK. CDR3 size: 13 residues. Trimming left V 1 base short and J 1 base short, with 4 bases between. The patients all showed relapse after autologous stem cell transplantation, while their brentuximab vedotin exposure varied. The TCR comes from a human donor with classical Hodgkin lymphoma. This chain links TRBV14 with TRBJ1-1, with D unresolved. The source was peripheral blood mononuclear cells (PBMCs), collected at baseline. In DNA, the CDR3 is TGTGCCAGCAGCCAAGGACCGAACACTGAAGCTTTCTTT. Amino acid sequence: CASSQGPNTEAFF.